These 30 T cell receptor beta chains came from one sample sequenced in a study of T cells in Graves' hyperthyroidism and ophthalmopathy (dated 2019 in TCRdb). Library preparation employed multiplex PCR. The run used an Illumina HiSeq 2000. TCR beta CDR3 regions were amplified from RNA transcripts. The TCR CDR3 was subjected to a first round of RT-PCR using the HTBI primer set and the Qiagen OneStep RT-PCR kit. TCRdb cleaned the public reads at Q25 with fastp, built clones with MiXCR and kept in-frame beta chains. A single entry per CDR3 protein holds the most common genes and DNA from its merged rows. This sample holds roughly 840,000 distinct CDR3 sequences; about 38% were observed only once. Over 8% of the sample rests with the top ten. The sample consisted of blood. Source of these receptors: a man younger than 30 with Graves' hyperthyroidism.

This clonotype was seen at least ten times. The chain uses TRBV10-3 and TRBJ1-5; D possibly corresponds to TRBD1 (5 bases). Looked up from germline, CDR1 is ENHRY and CDR2 is SYGVKD. This CDR3 comprises 13 residues. Trimming stripped 8 bases from V and 1 base from J, with 9 bases between. The CDR3: CAIGPGSNQPQHF. The CDR3 region has the DNA TGTGCCATCGGACCAGGGAGCAATCAGCCCCAGCATTTT.

The rearrangement links TRBV5-6 to TRBJ1-1; D gene uncertain. The CDR3 covers 18 residues. V dropped 1 base and J dropped 4 bases, with 23 bases sitting between them. Per germline, CDR1 SGHDT and CDR2 YYEEEE. The CDR3 sequence is CASSLIEGGRWTFTEAFF. In DNA, the CDR3 is TGTGCCAGCAGCTTGATAGAAGGAGGGCGATGGACGTTCACTGAAGCTTTCTTT.

This clonotype was seen many times. The V call is TRBV2, the J call TRBJ1-4; 10 bases fit TRBD1. CDR1 SNHLY and CDR2 FYNNEI come from the germline V gene. CDR3 length: 15 amino acids. Germline trimming cut 5 bases from V and 7 bases from J; bases unmatched to any gene: 7. Written as DNA, the CDR3 is TGTGCCAGCAGTTCCACCGGGACAGGGGTTGAAAAACTGTTTTTT. Amino acids: CASSSTGTGVEKLFF.

This clonotype came up many times. The chain is built from TRBV19 and TRBJ1-2; D call uncertain. CDR3 length: 13 amino acids. V lost 6 bases and J lost 4, with 12 bases in between. Germline V gene lookup returns CDR1 LNHDA and CDR2 SQIVND (reference sequence). The chain's CDR3 is CASRRREGYGYTF. The DNA for the CDR3 is TGTGCCAGTAGGAGACGGGAGGGCTATGGCTACACCTTC.

The CDR3 reads CASSPVPRGSNQPQHF. The CDR3 nucleotides read TGTGCCAGCAGCCCAGTCCCTCGCGGGAGCAATCAGCCCCAGCATTTT. The gene calls are TRBV7-2 and TRBJ1-5, with D uncertain. Trimming took off 5 bases at V and 1 base at J, with 15 bases between the two ends. Per the germline V gene, CDR1 is SGHTA and CDR2 is FQGNSA. There are 16 residues in the CDR3.

This clonotype was recorded a few times. This rearrangement joins TRBV13 to TRBJ2-7, with 11 positions matching TRBD1. The CDR3 extends over 14 amino acids. Losses at the gene ends were 5 bases for V and 6 bases for J; bases not matched to a gene: 6. In germline, CDR1 is PRHDT, CDR2 FYEKMQ (reference sequence). CDR3 coding DNA: TGTGCCAGCAGCGAGAGGACAGGGGGCTCCGAGCAGTACTTC. This translates into CASSERTGGSEQYF.

In its sample, this clonotype was seen many times. The rearrangement links TRBV2 to TRBJ2-7; 9 nucleotides match TRBD1. The germline V gene encodes CDR1 SNHLY and CDR2 FYNNEI. This CDR3 contains 14 residues. V shed 7 bases, J shed 3 bases, and the junction held 7 bases outside the gene matches. CDR3 in amino acids: CASTRDREGYEQYF. Here the CDR3 DNA reads TGTGCCAGCACCCGGGACAGGGAAGGCTACGAGCAGTACTTC.

This clonotype occurred many times. CDR3 sequence: CASSLLPDYGYTF. In DNA, the CDR3 is TGTGCCAGCAGCCTATTGCCCGACTATGGCTACACCTTC. The gene calls are TRBV12-3 or TRBV12-4 and TRBJ1-2; no clear D. V lost 6 bases and J 3 bases, leaving 11 bases between the germline ends. CDR3 length equals 13 residues.

This clonotype was detected ten times or more. The gene calls are TRBV2 and TRBJ1-1; 9 bases line up with TRBD1. The CDR3 runs 14 residues. From germline, CDR1 is SNHLY and CDR2 FYNNEI. Trimming cost V 6 bases and J 0 bases; bases outside gene matches: 2. Here the CDR3 DNA reads TGTGCCAGCAGCTGGGACAGGGTGAACACTGAAGCTTTCTTT. Translated, it gives CASSWDRVNTEAFF.

Notes on this clonotype: This could be a read error, since a much larger clone is one nucleotide away. CDR3 region: CASSLADSVDSPLHF. The DNA of the CDR3 is TGTGCCAGCAGCTTAGCAGACAGCGTAGATTCACCCCTCCACTTT. The V call is TRBV7-3, the J call TRBJ1-6, with D perhaps TRBD1 (5 bases). V shed 2 bases and J shed 8 bases, with 13 bases lying between them. This CDR3 region has 15 residues. CDR1 and CDR2 (germline): SGHTA, FQGTGA.

On this clonotype: This may be a read error, as it is one base from a much larger clone. The chain couples TRBV2 to TRBJ1-5, with 9 bases that match TRBD1. The CDR3 is 14 residues long. In germline, CDR1 is SNHLY, CDR2 FYNNEI. The CDR3 bases are TGTGCCAGCACCGTGACAGGGGGAAATCAGACCCAGCATTTT. Translating gives CASTVTGGNQTQHF.

The V and J genes are TRBV7-2 and TRBJ1-2, with TRBD1 matching over 9 bases. J lost 13 bases, V lost 4 bases, and 13 bases had no gene match. The V gene's germline CDR1 is SGHTA and CDR2 FQGNSA. This CDR3 has 14 amino acids. The CDR3 here is CASSYRLAGQGGTF. Here the CDR3 DNA reads TGTGCCAGCAGCTACCGACTAGCGGGACAGGGCGGCACCTTC.

This clonotype was counted a few times. The chain couples TRBV20-1 to TRBJ2-5; a weak D match, TRBD1 (5 bases). Trimming shortened V by 4 bases and J by 0 bases, and 9 bases separated the two germline ends. The CDR3 runs to 13 residues. CDR1 DFQATT and CDR2 SNEGSKA come from the germline V gene (reference sequence). The CDR3 protein is CSAIWGDQETQYF. For the CDR3, the DNA is TGCAGTGCTATATGGGGCGACCAAGAGACCCAGTACTTC.

This clonotype was found a few times. This chain links TRBV20-1 with TRBJ2-7; 8 nucleotides line up with TRBD1. Germline trimming cut 5 bases from V and 0 bases from J; bases unmatched to any gene: 6. Germline CDR1 DFQATT, CDR2 SNEGSKA (reference sequence). The CDR3 consists of 14 residues. As DNA, the CDR3 is TGCAGTGCTTTCGACAGGGGCCTCTCCTACGAGCAGTACTTC. Its protein is CSAFDRGLSYEQYF.

The chain carries TRBV7-2 and TRBJ2-7; a weak D match, TRBD2 (5 bases). Germline V CDR1 and CDR2: SGHTA, FQGNSA. Trimming stripped 0 bases from V and 7 bases from J, with 16 bases between. CDR3 length: 15 residues. The CDR3 sequence: CASSLAGVPSEEQYF. The CDR3 DNA sequence: TGTGCCAGCAGCTTAGCCGGGGTACCTTCGGAAGAGCAGTACTTC. The full variable domain, in which reference TRBV7-2 and TRBJ2-7 provide the parts outside the CDR3, is GAGVSQSPSNKVTEKGKDVELRCDPISGHTALYWYRQSLGQGLEFLIYFQGNSAPDKSGLPSDRFSAERTGGSVSTLTIQRTQQEDSAVYLCASSLAGVPSEEQYFGPGTRLTVT.

The rearrangement joins TRBV10-3 to TRBJ2-7, with D possibly called TRBD1 or TRBD2 (6 bases each). The V and J ends lost 10 bases and 1 base respectively, with 20 bases between them. The CDR3 consists of 15 residues. Germline V gives CDR1 ENHRY, CDR2 SYGVKD. The CDR3 region has the DNA TGTGCCAGCAGGCTGGGGCAGGGGACTTCCTACGAGCAGTACTTC. The encoded protein is CASRLGQGTSYEQYF.

The rearrangement uses TRBV7-9 and TRBJ2-2, with D unclear. CDR1 SEHNR and CDR2 FQNEAQ come from the germline V gene (reference sequence). V was clipped by 3 bases and J by 0 bases, with 5 bases between them. The CDR3 is 14 residues long. The CDR3 coding sequence is TGTGCCAGCAGCTTCCCAGCGAACACCGGGGAGCTGTTTTTT. This sequence encodes CASSFPANTGELFF.

Remarks on this clonotype: Germline and junction disagree at one end, which may indicate a read error. The J gene is TRBJ2-2, the V gene TRBV12-3 or TRBV12-4, with 7 bases fitting TRBD1. This CDR3 contains 14 residues. For the CDR3, the DNA is TGTGCCGGCAGTTGGACAGGTTCTGCCGGGGAGCTGTTTTTT. This translates into CAGSWTGSAGELFF.

This chain links TRBV25-1 with TRBJ2-7; TRBD2 agrees at 8 bases. CDR1 and CDR2 (germline): MGHDK, SYGVNS. The junction had 8 bases not matched to a gene; V was cut back by 10 bases and J by 3 bases. CDR3 size: 13 residues. The DNA of the CDR3 is TGTGCCACCCAAGGGGCGGGGGGCTACGAGCAGTACTTC. It yields the protein CATQGAGGYEQYF.

This clonotype was seen ten or more times. The chain carries TRBV10-3 and TRBJ2-5; 12 bases are a match to TRBD2. The CDR3 sequence is 14 residues long. From germline, CDR1 is ENHRY and CDR2 SYGVKD. V trimming: 6 bases; J trimming: 5 bases; junction bases outside the gene matches: 4. The CDR3: CAISRLAGDETQYF. The CDR3 DNA reads TGTGCCATCAGCCGACTAGCGGGAGATGAGACCCAGTACTTC.

The rearrangement joins TRBV2 to TRBJ2-5; possibly TRBD1 for D (6 bases). This CDR3 spans 15 amino acids. V was shortened by 7 bases and J by 9 bases, with 24 bases between the two germline ends. Germline CDR1 SNHLY, CDR2 FYNNEI. CDR3 protein: CASTPGTLSNQPQYF. Written as DNA, the CDR3 is TGTGCCAGCACTCCTGGGACACTGAGCAATCAGCCCCAGTACTTC.

This clonotype has ten or more counts. V is TRBV5-1 and J is TRBJ1-6, with D possibly matching TRBD1 (5 bases). Between the trimmed V and J ends, which lost 3 bases and 5 bases, there was a span of 12 bases. The CDR3 totals 15 residues. Germline assignment: CDR1 SGHRS and CDR2 YFSETQ. This CDR3 is CASSSDIGNNSPLHF. The CDR3 nucleotides read TGCGCCAGCAGCTCGGACATCGGCAATAATTCACCCCTCCACTTT.

The chain uses TRBV7-9 and TRBJ2-5; 8 nucleotides agree with TRBD2. The germline V gene encodes CDR1 SEHNR and CDR2 FQNEAQ (reference sequence). There are 15 residues in the CDR3. The ends lost 6 bases at V and 2 bases at J; junction bases unmatched: 8. The CDR3 region has the DNA TGTGCCAGCAGTTTTACGACGGGGGGGCAAGAGACCCAGTACTTC. This gives the protein CASSFTTGGQETQYF. Full variable domain (missing parts from reference TRBV7-9 and TRBJ2-5): DTGVSQNPRHKITKRGQNVTFRCDPISEHNRLYWYRQTLGQGPEFLTYFQNEAQLEKSRLLSDRFSAERPKGSFSTLEIQRTEQGDSAMYLCASSFTTGGQETQYFGPGTRLLVL.

The chain couples TRBV25-1 to TRBJ2-6; D ambiguous. Between the trimmed V and J ends, which lost 8 bases and 0 bases, there was a span of 8 bases. This CDR3 is built from 14 residues. The germline V gene has CDR1 MGHDK and CDR2 SYGVNS. CDR3 sequence reads: CASVVSSGANVLTF. The DNA of the CDR3 is TGTGCCAGCGTTGTGAGCTCTGGGGCCAACGTCCTGACTTTC.

This clonotype came up a few times. CDR3 residues: CASSLAWSDEAFF. The CDR3, as DNA: TGTGCCAGCAGCTTAGCGTGGTCGGATGAAGCTTTCTTT. This chain joins TRBV7-9 and TRBJ1-1; D is ambiguous. CDR3 size: 13 residues. Germline V gene data show CDR1 as SEHNR and CDR2 as FQNEAQ (reference sequence). V was pared by 0 bases and J by 7 bases, with 9 bases between.

The chain employs TRBV5-8 and TRBJ1-5; D is unresolved. V lost 2 bases to trimming and J lost 9 bases, with 9 bases between them. CDR1 is SGHTS, CDR2 YDEGEE, per germline. The CDR3 has 12 residues. Written as DNA, the CDR3 is TGTGCCAGCAGCTTCGACGAGGGGCCCCAGCATTTT. Translation: CASSFDEGPQHF.

Turning to this clonotype: A read error is possible here, since a much larger clone lies one base away. The J gene is TRBJ1-5, the V gene TRBV2; D is unresolved. Germline V gene lookup returns CDR1 SNHLY and CDR2 FYNNEI. The CDR3 extends over 14 amino acids. V was cut by 6 bases and J by 4 bases, with 13 bases left in between. Written as DNA, the CDR3 is TGTGCCAGCAGCCCGAACGGATTTAATCAGCCCCAGCATTTT. It translates to CASSPNGFNQPQHF.

This clonotype occurred many times. The V gene is TRBV19, the J gene TRBJ2-6; the D is unclear. This CDR3 has 14 residues. Trimming removed 2 bases from V and 0 bases from J, with 2 bases in between. Germline loops: CDR1 LNHDA, CDR2 SQIVND (reference sequence). CDR3 amino acids: CASSISSGANVLTF. In nucleotides, the CDR3 is TGTGCCAGTAGTATAAGCTCTGGGGCCAACGTCCTGACTTTC.

This clonotype has ten or more counts. V usage is TRBV10-3 and J usage is TRBJ1-1, with 7 nucleotides matching TRBD1. Trimming removed 6 bases from V and 1 base from J; junction bases left unmatched: 8. The CDR3 runs to 15 residues. Germline CDR1 and CDR2: ENHRY and SYGVKD. CDR3 coding DNA: TGTGCCATCAGGTTGGGAGGGGGCAGGAACACTGAAGCTTTCTTT. It yields the protein CAIRLGGGRNTEAFF.

Points on this clonotype: A much more abundant neighbour one base away suggests this may be a read error. The chain recombines TRBV20-1 with TRBJ1-6; a weak D match, TRBD1 (5 bases). Trimming left V 3 bases short and J 9 bases short, with 15 bases between. The CDR3 has 14 amino acids. The germline gives CDR1 DFQATT, CDR2 SNEGSKA (reference sequence). CDR3 nucleotide sequence: TGCAGTGCTAGCGATGGGAGGGGATCTTCACCCCTCCACTTT. This gives the protein CSASDGRGSSPLHF.